These 10 T cell receptor beta chains originate from one sample sequenced in a study of blood T cell repertoires in COVID-19. Sequenced by immunoSEQ multiplex PCR; TCRdb stores in-frame clones only, minus some. The sample holds about 70,000 clones, 85% seen once. The sequenced material came from peripheral blood. These receptors originate from a woman of 80 years or more with active or convalescent COVID-19.

The V call is TRBV29-1, the J call TRBJ1-4; TRBD1 is a possible D gene (5 bases). Germline V lookup: CDR1 SQVTM, CDR2 ANQGSEA. Trimming took 3 bases from V and 7 from J, leaving 18 bases between them. The CDR3 length is 15 residues. Written as DNA, the CDR3 is TGCAGCGTTGATTTCCTGGTTGACAGTGGTGAAAAACTGTTTTTT. Encoded protein: CSVDFLVDSGEKLFF.

This chain joins TRBV7-2 and TRBJ2-1; 13 positions agree with TRBD2. Germline CDR1 is SGHTA and CDR2 is FQGNSA. The CDR3 runs to 16 residues. The V gene end was trimmed by 4 bases and the J gene end by 4 bases; junction bases not matched to a gene: 4. The CDR3 coding sequence is TGTGCCAGCAGCTCGACTAGCGGGGGGCTGTACAATGAGCAGTTCTTC. This translates into CASSSTSGGLYNEQFF.

The chain carries TRBV5-1 and TRBJ2-3, with TRBD2 matching 9 bases. Germline lookup yields CDR1 SGHRS and CDR2 YFSETQ. V lost 4 bases, J lost 5 bases, and 5 bases stayed unmatched. This CDR3 is built from 14 residues. The CDR3 bases are TGCGCCAGCAGCCGGACTAGCGTGGTAGATACGCAGTATTTT. As protein: CASSRTSVVDTQYF.

This clone has just one count. The chain has TRBV5-4 and TRBJ1-2, with 9 bases matching TRBD1. Unmatched junction bases numbered 5, after V lost 4 bases and J lost 1 base. This CDR3 region has 15 residues. The germline V gene has CDR1 SGHNT and CDR2 YYREEE (reference sequence). This CDR3 reads CASSPGQGLNYGYTF. As DNA, the CDR3 is TGTGCCAGCAGCCCGGGACAGGGTCTTAACTATGGCTACACCTTC.

The chain links TRBV7-9 to TRBJ2-5; the match to TRBD2 covers 9 bases. CDR3 size: 16 residues. CDR1 is SEHNR and CDR2 is FQNEAQ in the germline V gene (reference sequence). V was clipped by 0 bases and J by 3 bases; unmatched bases: 5. DNA for the CDR3: TGTGCCAGCAGCTTAGCGCTCTTAGCGGGGGAAGAGACCCAGTACTTC. Its protein product is CASSLALLAGEETQYF.

J is TRBJ2-5 and V is TRBV5-5, with 11 nucleotides matching TRBD2. CDR1 is SGHKS, CDR2 YYEKEE, per germline (reference sequence). V gave up 0 bases and J gave up 5 bases; unmatched junction bases: 6. The CDR3 has 16 residues. The DNA for the CDR3 is TGTGCCAGCAGCTTGGGTTCTAGCGGGGGGTTGGAGACCCAGTACTTC. It codes for CASSLGSSGGLETQYF.

V usage is TRBV11-2 and J usage is TRBJ1-4; D gene ambiguous. Germline V gene sequence: CDR1 SGHAT, CDR2 FQNNGV. The CDR3 spans 14 residues. V lost 0 bases to trimming and J lost 7 bases, with 9 bases between them. The DNA for the CDR3 is TGTGCCAGCAGCTTAGACCCCCTTCGTGAAAAACTGTTTTTT. Translated: CASSLDPLREKLFF. The full variable domain, completed using reference TRBV11-2 and TRBJ1-4, is EAGVAQSPRYKIIEKRQSVAFWCNPISGHATLYWYQQILGQGPKLLIQFQNNGVVDDSQLPKDRFSAERLKGVDSTLKIQPAKLEDSAVYLCASSLDPLREKLFFGSGTQLSVL.

The rearrangement uses TRBV27 and TRBJ1-4, with D tentatively TRBD1 (6 bases). The CDR3 spans 14 residues. The V gene's germline CDR1 is MNHEY and CDR2 SMNVEV (reference sequence). V was pared by 0 bases and J by 10 bases, with 12 bases between. The CDR3 here is CASSLSIRGGKLFF. The CDR3 nucleotides are TGTGCCAGCAGTTTATCGATTAGGGGGGGAAAACTGTTTTTT.

The genes are TRBV7-2 and TRBJ2-1; 9 bases agree with TRBD2. Germline V lookup: CDR1 SGHTA, CDR2 FQGNSA. With 5 bases clipped from V and 8 bases from J, the junction kept 7 bases outside the gene matches. This CDR3 has 14 residues. The CDR3: CASSPPGLAYEQFF. The CDR3 nucleotides are TGTGCCAGCAGCCCGCCGGGACTAGCATATGAGCAGTTCTTC.

The chain combines TRBV7-2 with TRBJ2-3, with a tentative D call TRBD2 (6 bases). This CDR3 has 16 amino acids. In germline, CDR1 is SGHTA, CDR2 FQGNSA. Trimming removed 6 bases from V and 4 bases from J, with 20 bases in between. The CDR3 is CASRSRQGGGPDTQYF. The DNA for the CDR3 is TGTGCCAGCAGATCCCGGCAGGGAGGAGGGCCAGATACGCAGTATTTT.